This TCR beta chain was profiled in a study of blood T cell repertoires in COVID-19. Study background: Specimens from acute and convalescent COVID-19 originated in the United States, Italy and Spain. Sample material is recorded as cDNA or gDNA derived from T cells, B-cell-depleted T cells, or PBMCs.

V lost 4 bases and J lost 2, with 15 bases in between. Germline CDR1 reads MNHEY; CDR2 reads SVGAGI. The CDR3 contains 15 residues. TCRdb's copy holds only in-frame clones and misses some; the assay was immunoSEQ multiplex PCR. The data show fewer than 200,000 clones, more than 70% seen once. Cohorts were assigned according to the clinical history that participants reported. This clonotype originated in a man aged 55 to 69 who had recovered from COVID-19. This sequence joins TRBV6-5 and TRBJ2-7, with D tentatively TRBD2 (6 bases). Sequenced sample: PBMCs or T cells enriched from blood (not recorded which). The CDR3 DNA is TGTGCCAGCAGTTCCCGGGACTCCTTGGCCTACGAGCAGTACTTC. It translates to CASSSRDSLAYEQYF.